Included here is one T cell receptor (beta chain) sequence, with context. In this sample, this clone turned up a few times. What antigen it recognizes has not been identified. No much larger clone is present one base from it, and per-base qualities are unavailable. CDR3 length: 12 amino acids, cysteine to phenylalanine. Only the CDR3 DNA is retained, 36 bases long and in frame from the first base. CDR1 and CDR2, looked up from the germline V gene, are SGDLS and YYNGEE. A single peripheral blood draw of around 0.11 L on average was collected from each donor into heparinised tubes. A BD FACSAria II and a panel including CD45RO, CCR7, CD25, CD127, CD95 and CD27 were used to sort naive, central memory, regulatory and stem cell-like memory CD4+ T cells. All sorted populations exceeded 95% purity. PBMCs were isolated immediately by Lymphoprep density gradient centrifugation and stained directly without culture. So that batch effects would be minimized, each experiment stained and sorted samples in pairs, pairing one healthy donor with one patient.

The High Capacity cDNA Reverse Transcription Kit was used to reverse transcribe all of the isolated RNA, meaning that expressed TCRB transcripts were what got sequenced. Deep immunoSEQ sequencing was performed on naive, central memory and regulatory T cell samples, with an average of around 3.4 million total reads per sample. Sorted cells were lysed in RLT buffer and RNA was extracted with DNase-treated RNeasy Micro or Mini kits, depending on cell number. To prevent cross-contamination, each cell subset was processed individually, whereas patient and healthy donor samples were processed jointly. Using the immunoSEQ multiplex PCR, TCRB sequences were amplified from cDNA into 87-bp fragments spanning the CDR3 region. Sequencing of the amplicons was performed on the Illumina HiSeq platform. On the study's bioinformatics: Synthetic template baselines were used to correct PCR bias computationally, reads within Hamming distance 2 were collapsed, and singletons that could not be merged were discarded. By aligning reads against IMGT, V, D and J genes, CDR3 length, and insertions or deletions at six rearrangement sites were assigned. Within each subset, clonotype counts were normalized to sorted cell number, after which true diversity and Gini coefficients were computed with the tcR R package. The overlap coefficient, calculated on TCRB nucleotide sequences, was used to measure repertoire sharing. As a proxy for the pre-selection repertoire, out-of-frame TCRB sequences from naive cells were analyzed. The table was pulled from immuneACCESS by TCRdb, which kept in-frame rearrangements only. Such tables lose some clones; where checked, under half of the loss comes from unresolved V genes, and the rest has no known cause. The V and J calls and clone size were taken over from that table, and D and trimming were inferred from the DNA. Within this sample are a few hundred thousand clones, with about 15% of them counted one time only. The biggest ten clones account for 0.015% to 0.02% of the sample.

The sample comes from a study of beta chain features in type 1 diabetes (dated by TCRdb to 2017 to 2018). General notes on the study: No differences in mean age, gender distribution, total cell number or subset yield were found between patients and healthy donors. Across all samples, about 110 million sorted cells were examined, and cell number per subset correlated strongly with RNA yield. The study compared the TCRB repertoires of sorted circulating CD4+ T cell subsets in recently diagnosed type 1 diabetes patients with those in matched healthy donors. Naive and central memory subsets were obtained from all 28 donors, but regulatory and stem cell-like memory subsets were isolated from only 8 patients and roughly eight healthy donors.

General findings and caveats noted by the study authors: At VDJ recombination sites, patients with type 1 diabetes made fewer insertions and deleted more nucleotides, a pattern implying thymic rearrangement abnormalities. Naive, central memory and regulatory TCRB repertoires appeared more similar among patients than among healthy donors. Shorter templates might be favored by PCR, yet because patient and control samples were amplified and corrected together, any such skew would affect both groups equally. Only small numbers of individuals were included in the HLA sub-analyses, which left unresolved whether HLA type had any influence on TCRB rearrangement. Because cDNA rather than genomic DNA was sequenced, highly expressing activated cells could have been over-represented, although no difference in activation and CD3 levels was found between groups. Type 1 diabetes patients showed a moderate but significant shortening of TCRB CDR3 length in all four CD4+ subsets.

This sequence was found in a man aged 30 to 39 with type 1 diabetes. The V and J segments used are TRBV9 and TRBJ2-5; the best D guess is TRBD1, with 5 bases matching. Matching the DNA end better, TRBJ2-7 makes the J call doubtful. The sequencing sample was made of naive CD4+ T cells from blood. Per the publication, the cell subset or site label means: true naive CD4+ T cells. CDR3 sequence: CASSVQGGEQYF. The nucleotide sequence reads TGTGCCAGCAGCGTACAGGGCGGCGAGCAGTACTTC.